This T cell receptor (beta chain) emerged from a study of blood T cells in healthy people across ages. This CDR3 comprises 13 residues. CDR1 and CDR2 from the germline V gene are MGHDK and SYGVNS. With respect to this clonotype: A read error may account for a junction end that differs from germline.

A second PCR of roughly 7 to 11 cycles used a sample-barcoded 5' primer and a J-beta primer mix. A template-switch adaptor that had 12 random nucleotides put a tag on each cDNA molecule. From the 5' RACE reads, TCRdb called clonotypes with MiXCR, one entry per CDR3 protein. The data show 1.5 million to 2 million distinct CDR3 sequences, roughly 30% seen once. This sequence joins TRBV25-1 and TRBJ2-7, with D perhaps TRBD2 (6 bases). The J call may be incorrect, as the DNA end agrees better with TRBJ2-5. This clonotype was sampled from a woman aged 25 to 39 in good health. Sequenced: blood. As DNA, the CDR3 is TGTGGCAGCAGTGGAGGGAGTTTGGAGACCCAGTACTTC. This encodes CGSSGGSLETQYF.